This passage covers 16 T cell receptor beta chains from one sample sequenced in a study of shared clonotypes between healthy human individuals. Clones were read by immunoSEQ multiplex PCR, and TCRdb kept only the in-frame ones, dropping some. The table has some 1.1 million clones, 60% to 80% seen once. The specimen was memory CD4+ T cells from PBMCs. The subset: CD45RA-negative fraction. These receptors originate from a man between 18 and 29 years old in good health. Some clones in this sample may be carry-over from other donors' samples.

Only one count was recorded for this clone. V and J are TRBV4-1 and TRBJ2-7; no clear D. The CDR3 is 14 residues long. Germline V CDR1 and CDR2: MGHRA, YSYEKL. The V gene lost 3 bases and the J gene lost 0 bases, with 9 bases spanning the gap. The CDR3 DNA reads as TGCGCCAGCAGCCAGCCTACGTTCTCCTACGAGCAGTACTTC. Translating gives CASSQPTFSYEQYF.

V and J are TRBV27 and TRBJ2-5; D is uncertain. CDR1 and CDR2 (germline): MNHEY, SMNVEV (reference sequence). The V and J ends lost 8 bases and 5 bases respectively, with 9 bases between them. The CDR3 length is 11 residues. The CDR3 DNA follows: TGTGCCAGCGCCCCCGGGGAGACCCAGTACTTC. Its translation: CASAPGETQYF.

This chain links TRBV15 with TRBJ1-5, with 9 bases that match TRBD1. This CDR3 is built from 15 residues. Germline V gene sequence: CDR1 LNHNV, CDR2 YYDKDF (reference sequence). The V segment lost 5 bases and the J segment 6 bases; nucleotides outside the gene matches: 8. Here the CDR3 DNA reads TGTGCCACCAGCCCGACCCGGGACAGGGTTCAGCCCCAGCATTTT. Its translation is CATSPTRDRVQPQHF.

In its sample, this clone was seen once. The gene calls are TRBV7-2 and TRBJ1-2; D is perhaps TRBD1 (5 bases). CDR1 is SGHTA, CDR2 FQGNSA, per germline. The CDR3 runs 16 residues. Trimming stripped 3 bases from V and 4 bases from J, with 18 bases between. CDR3 region: CASSLGPGGVFYGYTF. As DNA, the CDR3 is TGTGCCAGCAGCTTGGGCCCCGGGGGGGTTTTCTATGGCTACACCTTC.

This chain connects TRBV28 to TRBJ2-2; the D gene is possibly TRBD2 (6 bases). The V gene's germline CDR1 is MDHEN and CDR2 SYDVKM. The CDR3 loop spans 16 amino acids. The V and J ends lost 4 bases and 0 bases respectively, with 12 bases between them. CDR3 sequence reads: CASSSAGRANTGELFF. CDR3 coding DNA: TGTGCCAGCAGTTCCGCCGGGAGAGCGAACACCGGGGAGCTGTTTTTT.

This clone was seen more than once but under ten times. CDR3 residues: CASSFFAGASYNEQFF. For the CDR3, the DNA is TGCGCCAGCAGCTTTTTCGCGGGAGCGTCCTACAATGAGCAGTTCTTC. V usage is TRBV5-1 and J usage is TRBJ2-1, with 7 bases fitting TRBD2. The germline V gene encodes CDR1 SGHRS and CDR2 YFSETQ. With 2 bases clipped from V and 1 base from J, the junction kept 6 bases outside the gene matches. CDR3 length equals 16 residues.

This chain connects TRBV7-3 to TRBJ2-1, with D possibly TRBD1 on 5 matching bases. The germline V gene has CDR1 SGHTA and CDR2 FQGTGA. The CDR3 has 13 residues. Trimming stripped 2 bases from V and 12 bases from J, with 14 bases between. CDR3 in DNA: TGTGCCAGCAGCTTAGAACAGGAAGGGGTGCAGTTCTTC. It specifies CASSLEQEGVQFF.

The chain links TRBV6-1 to TRBJ2-5, with D possibly being TRBD1 (6 bases). TRBJ2-7 explains the end of the DNA better; the J call may be wrong. The CDR3 has 15 residues. Germline CDR1 and CDR2: MNHNS and SASEGT. This CDR3 reads CASSERTAISYEQYF. The CDR3 coding sequence is TGTGCCAGCAGTGAACGGACAGCTATATCCTACGAGCAGTACTTC.

The chain has TRBV5-1 and TRBJ1-1; TRBD1 matches at 9 bases. The CDR3 is 15 amino acids. The ends lost 3 bases at V and 6 bases at J; junction bases unmatched: 9. CDR1 SGHRS and CDR2 YFSETQ come from the germline V gene. The CDR3 here is CASSSGQGLFAEAFF. The CDR3 nucleotides are TGCGCCAGCAGCTCGGGACAGGGTTTATTCGCTGAAGCTTTCTTT.

The V gene is TRBV25-1, the J gene TRBJ2-7, with a tentative D call TRBD2 (6 bases). The germline V gene encodes CDR1 MGHDK and CDR2 SYGVNS. V lost 1 base and J lost 2, with 12 bases in between. This CDR3 comprises 15 residues. The CDR3 protein is CASSELGGTPYEQYF. The DNA for the CDR3 is TGTGCCAGCAGTGAATTGGGGGGAACCCCCTACGAGCAGTACTTC.

Remarks on this clone: A read error may explain this, as a much larger clone is one base away. V usage is TRBV6-4 and J usage is TRBJ2-3; 8 nucleotides align to TRBD2. CDR1 is MRHNA, CDR2 SNTAGT, per germline. The CDR3 covers 15 residues. The CDR3 spells CTSSDSSGSTDTQYF. The CDR3 DNA sequence: TGTACCAGCAGTGACTCTAGCGGGAGCACAGATACGCAGTATTTT.

This clone appeared a few times. This chain links TRBV5-4 with TRBJ2-3; TRBD2 might be the D (5 bases). Looked up from germline, CDR1 is SGHNT and CDR2 is YYREEE (reference sequence). V was shortened by 4 bases and J by 2 bases, with 11 bases between the two germline ends. The CDR3 loop spans 14 amino acids. This CDR3 reads CASSTEDHTDTQYF. DNA of the CDR3: TGTGCCAGCAGCACGGAGGACCACACAGATACGCAGTATTTT.

J is TRBJ2-3 and V is TRBV6-4; 9 nucleotides align to TRBD1. After removal of 4 bases from V and 2 bases from J, the junction contained 22 bases not matched to a gene. This CDR3 is 21 amino acids long. Per germline, CDR1 MRHNA and CDR2 SNTAGT. In DNA, the CDR3 is TGTGCCAGCAGTGCCTCCAACAGGGGGCTACTAGGGCGATCCTACACAGATACGCAGTATTTT. Its translation: CASSASNRGLLGRSYTDTQYF.

In DNA form, the CDR3 reads TGTGCCAGCTCACCGGGGTGGGCAGCCCCTAACTATGGCTACACCTTC. Protein product: CASSPGWAAPNYGYTF. The V and J genes are TRBV18 and TRBJ1-2, with D uncertain. Germline V lookup: CDR1 KGHSH, CDR2 LQKENI. With 3 bases removed from V and 0 bases from J, the gap between germline ends came to 14 bases. The CDR3 consists of 16 residues. Full variable domain (remainder filled in from reference TRBV18 and TRBJ1-2): NAGVMQNPRHLVRRRGQEARLRCSPMKGHSHVYWYRQLPEEGLKFMVYLQKENIIDESGMPKERFSAEFPKEGPSILRIQQVVRGDSAAYFCASSPGWAAPNYGYTFGSGTRLTVV.

This clone occurred once. The rearrangement joins TRBV5-1 to TRBJ2-3, with TRBD2 matching 15 bases. Looked up from germline, CDR1 is SGHRS and CDR2 is YFSETQ. V was pared by 4 bases and J by 4 bases, with 13 bases of the junction left unmatched. The CDR3 length is 19 residues. The CDR3 coding sequence is TGCGCCAGCAGCCCGGGGGCCTCGGGACTAGCGGGAGGCGCAGATACGCAGTATTTT. Translating gives CASSPGASGLAGGADTQYF. Full variable domain (missing parts from reference TRBV5-1 and TRBJ2-3): KAGVTQTPRYLIKTRGQQVTLSCSPISGHRSVSWYQQTPGQGLQFLFEYFSETQRNKGNFPGRFSGRQFSNSRSEMNVSTLELGDSALYLCASSPGASGLAGGADTQYFGPGTRLTVL.

The chain couples TRBV5-8 to TRBJ2-7; tentatively, D is TRBD1 or TRBD2 (7 bases each). The germline V and J ends were trimmed by 6 bases and 4 bases, with 17 bases remaining between them. This CDR3 has 14 residues. Germline V gives CDR1 SGHTS, CDR2 YDEGEE. The chain's CDR3 is CASTRGTDSYEQYF. The CDR3 bases are TGTGCCAGCACGCGGGGGACAGACTCTTACGAGCAGTACTTC.